A single sample gave rise to the 27 T cell receptor beta chains below, sequenced in a study of response to subunit inactivated influenza vaccine. MiXCR, applied by TCRdb to the RT-PCR reads, yields one record per CDR3 protein. This sample has fewer than 600,000 distinct CDR3 sequences, with roughly 7.9% found just once. The starting material was PBMCs from blood, obtained approximately 25 months after vaccination. All receptors come from a man aged 50 to 69 who received an inactivated influenza vaccine.

This clonotype was seen only a few times. The gene calls are TRBV7-2 and TRBJ2-2; unclear D gene. This CDR3 comprises 14 residues. CDR1 and CDR2 (germline): SGHTA, FQGNSA. V was shortened by 1 base and J by 6 bases, with 9 bases between the two germline ends. The DNA of the CDR3 is TGTGCCAGCAGCTTAGGCAGGAGCCCCGGGGAGCTGTTTTTT. Translated: CASSLGRSPGELFF.

There are many counts of this clonotype. This chain connects TRBV14 to TRBJ2-5; no firm D call. The CDR3 is 11 residues long. Germline CDR1 reads SGHDN; CDR2 reads FVKESK. Trimming pared 2 bases from V and 5 bases from J, leaving 3 bases between. CDR3 DNA: TGTGCCAGCAGCCAATACGAGACCCAGTACTTC. Protein sequence: CASSQYETQYF.

Only a few counts were recorded for this clonotype. The V and J genes are TRBV6-5 and TRBJ2-1; possibly TRBD1 for D (6 bases). Germline CDR1 MNHEY, CDR2 SVGAGI. V was cut by 2 bases and J by 2 bases, with 10 bases left in between. The CDR3 contains 15 residues. DNA of the CDR3: TGTGCCAGCAGTTACGAAAAGGGGGCCTACAATGAGCAGTTCTTC. Translating gives CASSYEKGAYNEQFF.

This clonotype occurred a few times. V gene TRBV7-9 combines with J gene TRBJ2-4; TRBD1 aligns across 9 bases. This CDR3 comprises 15 residues. V shed 3 bases and J 7 bases; nucleotides not matched to a gene: 7. CDR1 SEHNR and CDR2 FQNEAQ come from the germline V gene (reference sequence). CDR3 loop: CASSFTSGQGNIQYF. The DNA of the CDR3 is TGTGCCAGCAGCTTTACATCAGGACAGGGGAACATTCAGTACTTC.

This clonotype was counted at least ten times. J is TRBJ2-1 and V is TRBV5-6; TRBD2 might be the D (6 bases). Trimming removed 1 base at V and 8 bases at J, with 22 bases between. The CDR3 runs to 17 residues. Germline V gene sequence: CDR1 SGHDT, CDR2 YYEEEE. The DNA of the CDR3 is TGTGCCAGCAGCTTGTCCCTTACGGGAGCCGGTGAGGATGAGCAGTTCTTC. Protein product: CASSLSLTGAGEDEQFF. Combining the CDR3 with reference TRBV5-6 and TRBJ2-1 gives the whole variable domain DAGVTQSPTHLIKTRGQQVTLRCSPKSGHDTVSWYQQALGQGPQFIFQYYEEEERQRGNFPDRFSGHQFPNYSSELNVNALLLGDSALYLCASSLSLTGAGEDEQFFGPGTRLTVL.

On this clonotype itself: A much larger clone differs from this one at a single base, so this may be a read error. The rearrangement uses TRBV12-3 or TRBV12-4 and TRBJ1-1; D ambiguous. The V gene lost 0 bases and the J gene lost 6 bases, with 11 bases spanning the gap. The CDR3 spans 14 residues. The CDR3 loop reads CASSLADTFAEAFF. The CDR3 DNA sequence: TGTGCCAGCAGTTTAGCAGATACTTTCGCTGAAGCTTTCTTT.

The J gene is TRBJ2-3, the V gene TRBV18; D gene uncertain. This CDR3 region has 16 residues. Between the trimmed V and J ends, which lost 2 bases and 1 base, there was a span of 13 bases. CDR1 and CDR2 from the germline V gene are KGHSH and LQKENI. The DNA for the CDR3 is TGTGCCAGCTCACCAGGGGTGAGAGGAGGCACAGATACGCAGTATTTT. It is translated as CASSPGVRGGTDTQYF.

This clonotype has only a few counts. The CDR3 protein is CASSQDKRGWGGKLFF. DNA for the CDR3: TGCGCCAGCAGCCAAGATAAACGAGGTTGGGGAGGGAAACTGTTTTTT. The chain recombines TRBV4-3 with TRBJ1-4; D is uncertain. The V end was cut by 0 bases, the J end by 11 bases, with 19 bases between. Per germline, CDR1 LGHNA and CDR2 YSLEER. The length of the CDR3 is 16 residues.

This clonotype has ten or more counts. The gene calls are TRBV7-2 and TRBJ2-3; maybe TRBD1 (6 bases). V lost 2 bases, J lost 4 bases, and 19 bases lay in between. The CDR3 is 17 amino acids. CDR1 is SGHTA, CDR2 FQGNSA, per germline. CDR3 DNA: TGTGCCAGCAGCTTACGCAACAGGGTAATAATCGCAGATACGCAGTATTTT. Amino acids: CASSLRNRVIIADTQYF.

This clonotype was seen repeatedly, ten times or more. This chain joins TRBV7-9 and TRBJ2-3, with D unresolved. Germline CDR1 reads SEHNR; CDR2 reads FQNEAQ (reference sequence). Deletions cut 5 bases from V and 1 base from J, with 4 bases between. The CDR3 spans 12 residues. The CDR3 DNA reads TGTGCCAGCAGCGCCCGCACAGATACGCAGTATTTT. Residues: CASSARTDTQYF.

This clonotype was detected a few times. The chain recombines TRBV28 with TRBJ2-1; D perhaps matches TRBD2 (6 bases). CDR1 and CDR2 (germline): MDHEN, SYDVKM. The CDR3 runs to 16 residues. The V end was cut by 4 bases, the J end by 1 base, with 14 bases between. CDR3 protein: CASSSFLAYSYNEQFF. The CDR3 nucleotides read TGTGCCAGCAGTTCATTTCTAGCGTATTCCTACAATGAGCAGTTCTTC. Full variable domain (rest looked up from reference TRBV28 and TRBJ2-1): DVKVTQSSRYLVKRTGEKVFLECVQDMDHENMFWYRQDPGLGLRLIYFSYDVKMKEKGDIPEGYSVSREKKERFSLILESASTNQTSMYLCASSSFLAYSYNEQFFGPGTRLTVL.

The genes are TRBV2 and TRBJ2-6, with D hard to call. The V end lost 6 bases, the J end lost 0 bases, and 9 bases lay between the germline ends. The CDR3 spans 15 residues. Per germline, CDR1 SNHLY and CDR2 FYNNEI. CDR3 region: CASSQVDSGANVLTF. CDR3 nucleotide sequence: TGTGCCAGCAGCCAAGTCGACTCTGGGGCCAACGTCCTGACTTTC.

The chain joins TRBV7-8 to TRBJ2-7; TRBD1 aligns across 9 bases. CDR3 length equals 14 residues. Germline V gives CDR1 SGHVS, CDR2 FQNEAQ. Trimming removed 5 bases from V and 5 bases from J; junction bases left unmatched: 7. CDR3 sequence reads: CASSPGQGRHEQYF. In nucleotides, the CDR3 is TGTGCCAGCAGCCCGGGACAGGGAAGGCACGAGCAGTACTTC.

The chain recombines TRBV4-2 with TRBJ2-2; TRBD2 matches 7 bases. There are 17 residues in the CDR3. Germline lookup yields CDR1 LGHNA and CDR2 YNFKEQ. The V segment lost 0 bases and the J segment 5 bases; nucleotides outside the gene matches: 9. The CDR3 here is CASSQDLSGTNTGELFF. The CDR3 DNA sequence: TGTGCCAGCAGCCAAGATTTGAGCGGGACTAATACCGGGGAGCTGTTTTTT.

This clonotype was picked up a small number of times. CDR3 bases: TGTGCCAGCAGTGAACGAATGGGCGGGAGGGCCGGCAATGAGCAGTTCTTC. Protein product: CASSERMGGRAGNEQFF. This sequence joins TRBV6-1 and TRBJ2-1; 9 bases match TRBD2. The CDR3 runs to 17 residues. The J segment lost 6 bases and the V segment lost 2 bases, leaving 11 bases of the junction unmatched. Germline V gene data show CDR1 as MNHNS and CDR2 as SASEGT.

The genes are TRBV12-3 or TRBV12-4 and TRBJ1-1, with TRBD1 identical over 10 bases. This CDR3 is built from 14 residues. V trimming: 6 bases; J trimming: 3 bases; junction bases outside the gene matches: 4. The CDR3 nucleotides are TGTGCCAGCAGGCGACAGGGGGCGTACACTGAAGCTTTCTTT. This codes for CASRRQGAYTEAFF.

This clonotype was counted ten times or more. The chain links TRBV4-2 to TRBJ1-2; D gene unclear. The germline CDR1 and CDR2 sequences are LGHNA and YNFKEQ. The CDR3 covers 13 residues. Between the trimmed V and J ends, which lost 1 base and 4 bases, there was a span of 7 bases. The CDR3 DNA sequence: TGTGCCAGCAGCCAAGCATCATCCTATGGCTACACCTTC. Residues: CASSQASSYGYTF.

V is TRBV5-1 and J is TRBJ2-1, with D possibly TRBD2 on 6 matching bases. Trimming pared 2 bases from V and 0 bases from J, leaving 9 bases between. The germline V gene encodes CDR1 SGHRS and CDR2 YFSETQ. This CDR3 has 15 residues. The CDR3 nucleotides read TGCGCCAGCAGCTTCCAGACTAGCTCCTACAATGAGCAGTTCTTC. Translation gives CASSFQTSSYNEQFF.

This clonotype was picked up a small number of times. The chain employs TRBV12-3 or TRBV12-4 and TRBJ2-3; D is tentatively TRBD1 or TRBD2 (5 bases each). V gave up 5 bases and J gave up 6 bases, with 18 bases separating them. The CDR3 is made up of 15 amino acids. CDR3 in amino acids: CASSQGRLLRDTQYF. DNA for the CDR3: TGTGCCAGCAGTCAGGGACGTCTCCTGAGGGATACGCAGTATTTT.

This clonotype was seen at least ten times. The chain employs TRBV20-1 and TRBJ1-5, with D uncertain. CDR1 DFQATT and CDR2 SNEGSKA come from the germline V gene (reference sequence). The V gene lost 2 bases and the J gene lost 9 bases, with 14 bases spanning the gap. The CDR3 totals 13 residues. This CDR3 is CSARRTYETPQHF. Written as DNA, the CDR3 is TGCAGTGCTAGAAGGACCTACGAGACGCCCCAGCATTTT.

The chain recombines TRBV27 with TRBJ2-1; 9 bases line up with TRBD1. The length of the CDR3 is 15 residues. Germline V lookup: CDR1 MNHEY, CDR2 SMNVEV (reference sequence). The V and J ends lost 6 bases and 8 bases, in that order; junction bases with no gene match: 11. For the CDR3, the DNA is TGTGCCAGCAGCCCTTACAGGGGGCTGGTTCATGAGCAGTTCTTC. Translation gives CASSPYRGLVHEQFF.

The chain is built from TRBV3-1 and TRBJ1-2; a possible D gene is TRBD1 (5 bases). There are 13 residues in the CDR3. Germline V CDR1 and CDR2: LGHDT, YNNKEL (reference sequence). The ends were cut back, 1 base at V and 6 bases at J, with 9 bases in the middle. The CDR3 loop reads CASSQGGGDGYTF. CDR3 coding DNA: TGTGCCAGCAGCCAAGGGGGGGGAGATGGCTACACCTTC.

The chain combines TRBV5-1 with TRBJ2-1; 7 bases fit TRBD1. This CDR3 spans 13 amino acids. Per germline, CDR1 SGHRS and CDR2 YFSETQ. The junction had 1 base not matched to a gene; V was cut back by 1 base and J by 6 bases. CDR3 nucleotide sequence: TGCGCCAGCAGCTTGAGACAGGGCAATGAGCAGTTCTTC. Encoded protein: CASSLRQGNEQFF.

At least ten counts were recorded for this clonotype. The V gene is TRBV12-3 or TRBV12-4, the J gene TRBJ2-7; D is uncertain. Between the trimmed V and J ends, which lost 7 bases and 0 bases, there was a span of 7 bases. This CDR3 has 12 residues. The CDR3 here is CASKDGSYEQYF. DNA of the CDR3: TGTGCCAGCAAGGATGGCTCCTACGAGCAGTACTTC.

This clonotype was seen only a few times. The chain recombines TRBV7-2 with TRBJ1-2, with D hard to call. This CDR3 contains 13 residues. V was clipped by 2 bases and J by 3 bases, with 7 bases between them. CDR1 is SGHTA and CDR2 is FQGNSA in the germline V gene. The CDR3 region is CASSLNSYYGYTF. The CDR3 nucleotides are TGTGCCAGCAGCTTAAACAGCTACTATGGCTACACCTTC.

This clonotype has just a few counts. J is TRBJ2-3 and V is TRBV9, with 10 bases fitting TRBD2. Per the germline V gene, CDR1 is SGDLS and CDR2 is YYNGEE. CDR3 length: 18 residues. The V gene end was trimmed by 0 bases and the J gene end by 5 bases; junction bases not matched to a gene: 12. This chain's CDR3 is CASSVGEVSGRFRDTQYF. For the CDR3, the DNA is TGTGCCAGCAGCGTAGGAGAAGTTAGCGGGAGGTTTCGAGATACGCAGTATTTT.

This clonotype was detected many times. V and J are TRBV6-1 and TRBJ2-7; 7 bases are a match to TRBD2. J gave up 0 bases and V 8 bases, and 7 bases lay outside the gene matches. CDR1 is MNHNS, CDR2 SASEGT, per germline. The CDR3 loop spans 14 amino acids. Written as DNA, the CDR3 is TGTGCCAGCGGGGAGGGCAGGGTCTCCTACGAGCAGTACTTC. It encodes CASGEGRVSYEQYF.